The present T cell receptor (beta chain) was sequenced within a study of response to subunit inactivated influenza vaccine. General study points: T cells newly recruited by each seasonal influenza vaccination are few, the authors suggested.

MiXCR, applied by TCRdb to the RT-PCR reads, yields one record per CDR3 protein. The sample contains about 650,000 distinct CDR3 sequences, around 13% of which appear only once. Concerning this clonotype: What it binds is unknown.

The receptor comes from a man aged 50-60 years who received an inactivated influenza vaccine. This specimen consisted of PBMCs from blood, obtained around two weeks before vaccination.

CDR3 DNA sequence: TGTGCCAGCAGCCCCGATTCCATGGGGCAGTTCTTC. Amino acids: CASSPDSMGQFF. The rearrangement uses TRBV11-3 and TRBJ2-1; no reliable D call. The length of the CDR3 is 12 residues. Germline V gene sequence: CDR1 SGHNT, CDR2 YENEEA. Trimming cost V 5 bases and J 12 bases, with 14 bases left between them.